This T cell receptor (beta chain) was observed in a study of CD8 T cells in ankylosing spondylitis. The study, taken as a whole, reports: Disease-linked clones were found to be CD8+ and relatively rare in peripheral blood. Blood from ankylosing spondylitis patients appeared to carry a characteristic roughly 8-variant TCR beta motif. Disease-associated clones were reportedly significantly overrepresented in matched ankylosing spondylitis synovial fluid.

This clonotype was observed a few times. Its matching antigen is unknown. This CDR3 has 13 residues. Germline lookup yields CDR1 SEHNR and CDR2 FQNEAQ (reference sequence). The germline V and J ends were trimmed by 7 bases and 0 bases, with 10 bases remaining between them. TCRdb processed the 5' RACE reads anew with MiXCR; each CDR3 protein has one entry. The sample has some 100,000 distinct CDR3 sequences; roughly 9% are singletons. V is TRBV7-9 and J is TRBJ2-7; D tentatively reads TRBD1 or TRBD2 (5 bases each). The sequenced material came from blood, either unsorted or a sorted T cell fraction (not recorded which). This TCR came from a male donor with ankylosing spondylitis. CDR3 region: CASTWDGSYEQYF. The DNA of the CDR3 is TGTGCCAGCACCTGGGACGGCTCCTACGAGCAGTACTTC.